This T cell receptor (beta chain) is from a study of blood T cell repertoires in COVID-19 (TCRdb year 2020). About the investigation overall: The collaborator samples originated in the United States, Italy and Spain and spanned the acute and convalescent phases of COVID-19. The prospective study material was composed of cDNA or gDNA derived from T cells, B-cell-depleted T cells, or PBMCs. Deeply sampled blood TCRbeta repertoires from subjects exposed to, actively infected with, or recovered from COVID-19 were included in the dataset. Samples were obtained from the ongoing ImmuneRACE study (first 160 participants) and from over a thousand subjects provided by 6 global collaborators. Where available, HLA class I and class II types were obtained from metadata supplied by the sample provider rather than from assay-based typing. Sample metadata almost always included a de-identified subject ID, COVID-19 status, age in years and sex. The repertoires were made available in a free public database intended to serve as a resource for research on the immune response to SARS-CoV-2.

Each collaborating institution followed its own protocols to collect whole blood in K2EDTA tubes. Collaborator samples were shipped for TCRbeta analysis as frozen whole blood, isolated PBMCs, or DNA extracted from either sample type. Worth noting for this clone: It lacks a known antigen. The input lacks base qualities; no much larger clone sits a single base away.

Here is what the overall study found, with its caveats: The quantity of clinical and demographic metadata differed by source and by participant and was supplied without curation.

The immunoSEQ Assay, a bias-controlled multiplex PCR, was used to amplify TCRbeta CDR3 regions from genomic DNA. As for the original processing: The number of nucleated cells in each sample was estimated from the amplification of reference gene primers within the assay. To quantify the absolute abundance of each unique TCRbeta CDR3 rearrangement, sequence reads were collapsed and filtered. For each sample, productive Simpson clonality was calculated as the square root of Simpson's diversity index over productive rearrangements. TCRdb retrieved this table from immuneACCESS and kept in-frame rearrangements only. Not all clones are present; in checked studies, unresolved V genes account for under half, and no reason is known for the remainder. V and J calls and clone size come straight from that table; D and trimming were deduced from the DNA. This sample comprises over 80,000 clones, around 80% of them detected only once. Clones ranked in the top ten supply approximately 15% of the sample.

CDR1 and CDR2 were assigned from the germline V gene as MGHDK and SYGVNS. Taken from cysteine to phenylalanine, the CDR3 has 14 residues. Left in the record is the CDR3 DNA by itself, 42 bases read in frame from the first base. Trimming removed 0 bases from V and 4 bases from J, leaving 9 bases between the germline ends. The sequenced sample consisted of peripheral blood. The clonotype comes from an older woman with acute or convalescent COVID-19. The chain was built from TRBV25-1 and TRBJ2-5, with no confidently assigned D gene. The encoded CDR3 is CASSEYDSVETQYF. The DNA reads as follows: TGTGCCAGCAGTGAATACGACTCAGTAGAGACCCAGTACTTC. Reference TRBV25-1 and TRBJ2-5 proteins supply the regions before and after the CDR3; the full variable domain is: EADIYQTPRYLVIGTGKKITLECSQTMGHDKMYWYQQDPGMELHLIHYSYGVNSTEKGDLSSESTVSRIRTEHFPLTLESARPSHTSQYLCASSEYDSVETQYFGPGTRLLVL.